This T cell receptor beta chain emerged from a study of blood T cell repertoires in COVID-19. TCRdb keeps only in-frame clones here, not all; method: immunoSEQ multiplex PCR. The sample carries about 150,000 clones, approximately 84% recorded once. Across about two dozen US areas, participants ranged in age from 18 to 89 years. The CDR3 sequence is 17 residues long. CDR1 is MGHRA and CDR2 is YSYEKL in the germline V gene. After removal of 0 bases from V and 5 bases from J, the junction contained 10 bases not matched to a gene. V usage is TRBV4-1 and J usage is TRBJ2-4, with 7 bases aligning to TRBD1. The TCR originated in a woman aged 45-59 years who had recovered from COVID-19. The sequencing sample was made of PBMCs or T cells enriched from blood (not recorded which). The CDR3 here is CASSQDFGTGVENIQYF. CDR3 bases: TGCGCCAGCAGCCAAGATTTTGGAACAGGGGTCGAAAACATTCAGTACTTC.